Below, 5 T cell receptor beta chains from the same sample are listed, as sequenced in a study of blood T cell repertoires in COVID-19. Using immunoSEQ multiplex PCR, the repertoire was profiled, and TCRdb retains in-frame clones only, with some absent. The table lists about 400,000 clones, roughly 91% of them singletons, with approximately 1.5% in the top ten. The specimen sequenced was PBMCs or T cells enriched from blood (not recorded which). The receptors derive from a woman aged 25 to 39 who had recovered from COVID-19.

This chain uses TRBV19 with TRBJ2-5, with 12 bases fitting TRBD2. The J segment lost 0 bases and the V segment lost 6 bases, leaving 5 bases of the junction unmatched. The CDR3 spans 16 residues. Germline V gene sequence: CDR1 LNHDA, CDR2 SQIVND (reference sequence). The CDR3 nucleotides are TGTGCCAGTAGACCTAGCGGGAGGGCGAACCAAGAGACCCAGTACTTC. Protein product: CASRPSGRANQETQYF.

The CDR3 DNA is TGTGCCAGCGGGGGCCTTTCCGTCACTGAAGCTTTCTTT. Its protein product is CASGGLSVTEAFF. The V and J genes are TRBV2 and TRBJ1-1; D perhaps matches TRBD1 (6 bases). Deletions cut 8 bases from V and 4 bases from J, with 14 bases between. In germline, CDR1 is SNHLY, CDR2 FYNNEI. The CDR3 is made up of 13 amino acids.

This chain joins TRBV5-1 and TRBJ1-2; TRBD1 matches at 7 bases. Looked up from germline, CDR1 is SGHRS and CDR2 is YFSETQ. This CDR3 is built from 14 residues. V shed 0 bases and J 5 bases; nucleotides not matched to a gene: 4. CDR3 nucleotide sequence: TGCGCCAGCAGCTTGGTTGGGACAGCTTATGGCTACACCTTC. Protein: CASSLVGTAYGYTF.

The chain employs TRBV27 and TRBJ1-3, with 7 bases fitting TRBD1. Germline CDR1 reads MNHEY; CDR2 reads SMNVEV (reference sequence). Unmatched junction bases numbered 10, after V lost 3 bases and J lost 8 bases. The CDR3 has 15 amino acids. In nucleotides, the CDR3 is TGTGCCAGCAGTTTGCGGGGCAGGGGGGCAGACACCATATATTTT. It is translated as CASSLRGRGADTIYF.

The chain combines TRBV19 with TRBJ1-5; 7 bases are a match to TRBD1. The V gene's germline CDR1 is LNHDA and CDR2 SQIVND (reference sequence). The J segment lost 1 base and the V segment lost 3 bases, leaving 9 bases of the junction unmatched. The CDR3 runs to 17 residues. This CDR3 reads CASSMAARGFSNQPQHF. The DNA for the CDR3 is TGTGCCAGTAGTATGGCGGCCAGGGGGTTCAGCAATCAGCCCCAGCATTTT.